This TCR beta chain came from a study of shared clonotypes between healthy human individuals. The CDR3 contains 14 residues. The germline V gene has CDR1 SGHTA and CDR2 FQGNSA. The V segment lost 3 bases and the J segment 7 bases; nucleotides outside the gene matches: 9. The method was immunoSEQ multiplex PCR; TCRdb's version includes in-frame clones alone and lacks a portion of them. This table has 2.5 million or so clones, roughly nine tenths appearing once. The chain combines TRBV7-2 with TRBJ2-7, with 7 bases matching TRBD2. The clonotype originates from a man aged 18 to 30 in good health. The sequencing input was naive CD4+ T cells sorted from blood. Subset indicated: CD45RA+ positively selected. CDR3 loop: CASSLGLYSAEQYF. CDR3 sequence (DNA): TGTGCCAGCAGCTTGGGACTATACTCGGCGGAGCAGTACTTC. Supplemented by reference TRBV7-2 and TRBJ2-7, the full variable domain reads GAGVSQSPSNKVTEKGKDVELRCDPISGHTALYWYRQSLGQGLEFLIYFQGNSAPDKSGLPSDRFSAERTGGSVSTLTIQRTQQEDSAVYLCASSLGLYSAEQYFGPGTRLTVT.